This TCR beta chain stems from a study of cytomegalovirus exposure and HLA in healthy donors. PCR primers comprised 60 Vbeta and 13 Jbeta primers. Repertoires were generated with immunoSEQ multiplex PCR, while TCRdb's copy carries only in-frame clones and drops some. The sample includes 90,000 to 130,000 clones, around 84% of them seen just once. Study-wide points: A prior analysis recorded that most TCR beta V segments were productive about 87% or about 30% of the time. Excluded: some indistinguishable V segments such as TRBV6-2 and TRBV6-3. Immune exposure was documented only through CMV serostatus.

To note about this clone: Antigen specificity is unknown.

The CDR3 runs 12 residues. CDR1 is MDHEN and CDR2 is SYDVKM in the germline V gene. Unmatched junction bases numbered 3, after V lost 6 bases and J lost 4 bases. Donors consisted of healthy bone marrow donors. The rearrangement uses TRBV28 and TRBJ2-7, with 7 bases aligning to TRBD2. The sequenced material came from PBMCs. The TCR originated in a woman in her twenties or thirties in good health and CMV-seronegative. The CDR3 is CASSLAAYEQYF. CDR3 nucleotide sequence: TGTGCCAGCAGCCTAGCGGCGTACGAGCAGTACTTC.